This TCR beta chain is from a study of blood T cells in healthy people across ages. Broader study findings: Naive and antigen-experienced cells were not separated, limiting conclusive comparison. Investigators viewed diversity estimates from one million T cells as underestimates, the study reported. The percentage of naive T cells correlated strongly with TCR beta diversity.

The count of this clonotype is one. Its specificity is unknown. The CDR3 loop spans 17 amino acids. CDR1 is MGHRA, CDR2 YSYEKL, per germline. PCR was performed a second time for roughly 6 to 12 cycles using a sample-barcoded 5' primer and a J-beta primer mix. TCRdb independently ran MiXCR on the 5' RACE reads; one entry per CDR3 protein. The sample holds under 800,000 distinct CDR3 sequences, around 20% seen once. The genes are TRBV4-1 and TRBJ2-3; possible D gene TRBD1, 6 bases. The DNA end is more similar to TRBJ1-5, so the J call may be wrong. Sequencing used blood. The TCR comes from a man aged 70 or older in good health. CDR3 nucleotides: TGCGCCAGCAGCCCTAAGGCTGGACAGTTACGCACAGATACGCAGCATTTT. Translated: CASSPKAGQLRTDTQHF.